What follows are 20 T cell receptor beta chains derived from one specimen sequenced in a study of blood T cell repertoires in COVID-19. Assay used: immunoSEQ multiplex PCR; TCRdb lists only in-frame clones, some missing. Here the sample spans a few hundred thousand clones, 90% being singletons. The specimen sequenced was peripheral blood. The receptors derive from a woman aged 60-75 years with COVID-19, enrolled during active disease.

This clone was detected a few times. This chain joins TRBV29-1 and TRBJ1-1, with 10 bases fitting TRBD1. The V and J ends lost 6 bases and 3 bases, in that order; junction bases with no gene match: 7. Germline lookup yields CDR1 SQVTM and CDR2 ANQGSEA. The CDR3 loop spans 14 amino acids. CDR3 region: CSVRQGAQDTEAFF. For the CDR3, the DNA is TGCAGCGTCCGACAGGGGGCGCAAGACACTGAAGCTTTCTTT.

The rearrangement links TRBV5-1 to TRBJ2-1; 9 bases map to TRBD1. CDR1 SGHRS and CDR2 YFSETQ come from the germline V gene. The CDR3 is 14 amino acids. After removal of 4 bases from V and 7 bases from J, the junction contained 6 bases not matched to a gene. DNA for the CDR3: TGCGCCAGCAGCCCCCGGACAGGGGTGAATGAGCAGTTCTTC. Residues: CASSPRTGVNEQFF.

The gene calls are TRBV7-8 and TRBJ1-2; TRBD1 aligns across 9 bases. Germline CDR1 SGHVS, CDR2 FQNEAQ. This CDR3 spans 17 amino acids. The J segment lost 9 bases and the V segment lost 5 bases, leaving 19 bases of the junction unmatched. Written as DNA, the CDR3 is TGTGCCAGCAGCACCCGGGACAGGGCACCTCCGCTAGGGAGCTACACCTTC. Encoded protein: CASSTRDRAPPLGSYTF.

V usage is TRBV19 and J usage is TRBJ1-4; no definite D call. Trimming cost V 3 bases and J 8 bases, with 22 bases left between them. The CDR3 covers 17 residues. From germline, CDR1 is LNHDA and CDR2 SQIVND (reference sequence). CDR3 nucleotides: TGTGCCAGTAGTATTGGCTCTTGGTGGTCGAAACGAGAAAAACTGTTTTTT. It translates to CASSIGSWWSKREKLFF.

The CDR3 protein is CASSLADTEAFF. The CDR3 nucleotides are TGTGCCAGCAGCTTGGCCGACACTGAAGCTTTCTTT. This sequence joins TRBV5-6 and TRBJ1-1; D remains unclear. Trimming took 0 bases from V and 3 from J, leaving 3 bases between them. Germline V gives CDR1 SGHDT, CDR2 YYEEEE. CDR3 length: 12 residues.

The chain employs TRBV5-4 and TRBJ2-3; 8 nucleotides align to TRBD2. Germline V lookup: CDR1 SGHNT, CDR2 YYREEE (reference sequence). The CDR3 runs 16 residues. V gave up 4 bases and J gave up 1 base; unmatched junction bases: 8. The CDR3 is CASSPGGYGGTDTQYF. The CDR3 nucleotides read TGTGCCAGCAGCCCGGGAGGGTACGGGGGCACAGATACGCAGTATTTT.

The gene calls are TRBV5-1 and TRBJ1-6, with D perhaps TRBD1 (5 bases). V was shortened by 1 base and J by 5 bases, with 7 bases between the two germline ends. The CDR3 extends over 14 amino acids. Germline CDR1 is SGHRS and CDR2 is YFSETQ. CDR3 nucleotides: TGCGCCAGCAGCTTGCCCAGGGATAATTCACCCCTCCACTTT. Its translation is CASSLPRDNSPLHF.

The chain recombines TRBV9 with TRBJ1-2; possible D gene TRBD1, 5 bases. The CDR3 is 12 residues long. The germline CDR1 and CDR2 sequences are SGDLS and YYNGEE. The V and J ends lost 7 bases and 8 bases respectively, with 15 bases between them. The CDR3 coding sequence is TGTGCCAGCGTGGGGGGACTTAGGGGCTACACCTTC. As protein: CASVGGLRGYTF. The entire variable domain, with the rest obtained from reference TRBV9 and TRBJ1-2, is as follows: DSGVTQTPKHLITATGQRVTLRCSPRSGDLSVYWYQQSLDQGLQFLIQYYNGEERAKGNILERFSAQQFPDLHSELNLSSLELGDSALYFCASVGGLRGYTFGSGTRLTVV.

This clone has more than one count but fewer than ten. The chain recombines TRBV15 with TRBJ1-5, with 7 bases lining up with TRBD1. V was clipped by 0 bases and J by 7 bases; unmatched bases: 6. The CDR3 is 15 amino acids. Germline V gene data show CDR1 as LNHNV and CDR2 as YYDKDF (reference sequence). CDR3: CATSRDRQGGQPQHF. In DNA form, the CDR3 reads TGTGCCACCAGCAGAGATCGACAGGGTGGACAGCCCCAGCATTTT. The entire variable domain, with the rest obtained from reference TRBV15 and TRBJ1-5, is as follows: DAMVIQNPRYQVTQFGKPVTLSCSQTLNHNVMYWYQQKSSQAPKLLFHYYDKDFNNEADTPDNFQSRRPNTSFCFLDIRSPGLGDTAMYLCATSRDRQGGQPQHFGDGTRLSIL.

The sample holds one count of this clone. An end of the junction differs from the germline gene, which may be a read error. The rearrangement uses TRBV27 and TRBJ2-3; 7 bases align to TRBD2. This CDR3 spans 11 amino acids. Germline values: CDR1 MNHEY, CDR2 SMNVEV (reference sequence). The CDR3 bases are TGTGCCAGCAGTTTTGGGACTATCTTACATTTT. Protein: CASSFGTILHF.

V and J are TRBV7-2 and TRBJ1-4, with D hard to call. Germline CDR1 is SGHTA and CDR2 is FQGNSA. There are 14 residues in the CDR3. Trimming took off 2 bases at V and 8 bases at J, with 12 bases between the two ends. The DNA for the CDR3 is TGTGCCAGCAGCTTACTCGGGGTTAAGGAAAAACTGTTTTTT. Translation: CASSLLGVKEKLFF.

The genes are TRBV7-2 and TRBJ1-5; D is possibly TRBD1 (6 bases). The V gene's germline CDR1 is SGHTA and CDR2 FQGNSA. Trimming left V 1 base short and J 5 bases short, with 12 bases between. The CDR3 totals 15 residues. The CDR3 bases are TGTGCCAGCAGCTTAGAGCCAGGGGCCTATCAGCCCCAGCATTTT. Protein sequence: CASSLEPGAYQPQHF. Using reference TRBV7-2 and TRBJ1-5 for the parts outside the CDR3, the full variable domain is GAGVSQSPSNKVTEKGKDVELRCDPISGHTALYWYRQSLGQGLEFLIYFQGNSAPDKSGLPSDRFSAERTGGSVSTLTIQRTQQEDSAVYLCASSLEPGAYQPQHFGDGTRLSIL.

This clone is a singleton in its sample. The DNA of the CDR3 is TGTGCCAGCAGTTTTGCGGGGTACGAGCAGTACTTC. Translating it yields CASSFAGYEQYF. The chain combines TRBV12-3 or TRBV12-4 with TRBJ2-7; perhaps TRBD2 as D (6 bases). The CDR3 extends over 12 amino acids. The V end lost 3 bases, the J end lost 4 bases, and 7 bases lay between the germline ends.

The chain is built from TRBV2 and TRBJ1-5, with unresolved D. This CDR3 region has 14 residues. The V gene lost 0 bases and the J gene lost 3 bases, with 6 bases spanning the gap. Germline V gives CDR1 SNHLY, CDR2 FYNNEI. CDR3 nucleotides: TGTGCCAGCAGTGAAGCAACAGCCAATCAGCCCCAGCATTTT. Protein product: CASSEATANQPQHF.

The chain has TRBV3-1 (or the pseudogene TRBV3-2) and TRBJ2-1; TRBD2 aligns across 10 bases. This CDR3 region has 15 residues. Unmatched junction bases numbered 3, after V lost 4 bases and J lost 3 bases. Germline lookup yields CDR1 LGHDT and CDR2 YNNKEL (reference sequence). The CDR3 region is CASSPRLAGYNEQFF. The CDR3 nucleotides read TGTGCCAGCAGCCCCCGACTAGCGGGCTACAATGAGCAGTTCTTC.

CDR3 sequence (DNA): TGTGCCAGCAGCTTGGTGTACGGGGATCAGTTTAGTGGCTACACCTTC. This translates into CASSLVYGDQFSGYTF. The chain has TRBV5-5 and TRBJ1-2; no clear D gene. Looked up from germline, CDR1 is SGHKS and CDR2 is YYEKEE (reference sequence). V gave up 0 bases and J gave up 7 bases, with 19 bases separating them. This CDR3 contains 16 residues.

In its sample, this clone was seen a few times. The rearrangement uses TRBV5-1 and TRBJ1-2, with TRBD1 matching over 8 bases. This CDR3 has 16 residues. Germline CDR1 SGHRS, CDR2 YFSETQ. V shed 3 bases and J 1 base; nucleotides not matched to a gene: 8. The CDR3 here is CASSYSWTGNNYGYTF. Here the CDR3 DNA reads TGCGCCAGCAGCTACTCATGGACAGGGAATAACTATGGCTACACCTTC.

The CDR3 DNA follows: TGTGCCAGCAGGCGACTTACAGGGGACTCTGGGGCCAACGTCCTGACTTTC. Translated, it gives CASRRLTGDSGANVLTF. V gene TRBV7-3 combines with J gene TRBJ2-6; TRBD1 matches 7 bases. Germline V gene data show CDR1 as SGHTA and CDR2 as FQGTGA. With 6 bases clipped from V and 0 bases from J, the junction kept 8 bases outside the gene matches. The CDR3 loop spans 17 amino acids.

The J gene is TRBJ1-2, the V gene TRBV4-1; D is uncertain. Germline CDR1 and CDR2: MGHRA and YSYEKL. This CDR3 has 15 amino acids. Trimming removed 1 base from V and 0 bases from J, with 9 bases in between. CDR3 protein: CASSQGAAANYGYTF. The CDR3 coding sequence is TGCGCCAGCAGCCAAGGTGCGGCAGCTAACTATGGCTACACCTTC.

The chain links TRBV30 to TRBJ1-1; D is perhaps TRBD1 (6 bases). CDR1 is GTSNPN, CDR2 SVGIG, per germline (reference sequence). V was trimmed by 7 bases and J by 5 bases, leaving 20 bases between them. The CDR3 is 14 residues long. The CDR3 region is CASSGAARSTEAFF. The CDR3 bases are TGTGCCTCCTCAGGGGCCGCGAGGAGTACTGAAGCTTTCTTT.